This T cell receptor beta chain was sequenced for a study of T cells in Graves' hyperthyroidism and ophthalmopathy. This clonotype was seen repeatedly, ten times or more. Its target is not known. Those with hyperthyroidism were 18 to 65 years old, newly diagnosed, and ill for under 2 months. Those patients with uncontrolled infection, other autoimmune disease, pregnancy or lactation were excluded. Diagnoses rested on clinical symptoms, serum thyroxine and TRAb, thyroid ultrasound and orbital computed tomography. Study conclusions and caveats: Most thyroid clonotypes with frequency above 0.001 were detected in blood.

TCR beta CDR3 regions were amplified from RNA transcripts. When the TCR CDR3 underwent first-round RT-PCR, the HTBI primer set was used. TCRdb reprocessed the multiplex PCR reads with MiXCR, giving one entry per CDR3 protein. The data contain fewer than 400,000 distinct CDR3 sequences, less than 20% of them singletons. This receptor was obtained from a woman aged 18-30 years with Graves' hyperthyroidism that later progressed to Graves' ophthalmopathy. The specimen sequenced was blood.

The CDR3 spells CASRQTELAGFETQYF. The DNA of the CDR3 is TGTGCCAGCAGACAGACAGAGCTAGCGGGATTTGAGACCCAGTACTTC. The chain has TRBV2 and TRBJ2-5, with TRBD2 matching 9 bases. The CDR3 is made up of 16 amino acids. V gave up 6 bases and J gave up 5 bases; unmatched junction bases: 13. Germline assignment: CDR1 SNHLY and CDR2 FYNNEI.